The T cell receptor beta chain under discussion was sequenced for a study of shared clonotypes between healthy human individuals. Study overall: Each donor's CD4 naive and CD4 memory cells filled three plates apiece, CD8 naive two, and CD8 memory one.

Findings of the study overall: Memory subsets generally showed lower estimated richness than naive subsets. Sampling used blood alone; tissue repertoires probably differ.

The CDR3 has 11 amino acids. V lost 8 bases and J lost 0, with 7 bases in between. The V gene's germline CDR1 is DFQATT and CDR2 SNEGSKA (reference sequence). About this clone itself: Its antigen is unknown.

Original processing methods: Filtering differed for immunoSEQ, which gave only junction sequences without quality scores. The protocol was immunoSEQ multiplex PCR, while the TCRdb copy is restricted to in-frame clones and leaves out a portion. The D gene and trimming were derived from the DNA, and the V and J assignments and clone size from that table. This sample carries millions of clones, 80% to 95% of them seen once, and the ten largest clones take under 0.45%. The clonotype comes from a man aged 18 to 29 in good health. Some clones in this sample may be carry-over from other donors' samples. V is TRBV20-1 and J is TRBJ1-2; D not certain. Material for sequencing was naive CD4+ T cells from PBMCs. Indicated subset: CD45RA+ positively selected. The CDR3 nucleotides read TGCAGTCTCGTGGCTAACTATGGCTACACCTTC. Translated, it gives CSLVANYGYTF.